This is a list of T cell receptor beta chains from one sample in a study of control samples from healthy donors and cancer patients. The data were produced by immunoSEQ multiplex PCR, yet TCRdb's version contains in-frame clones alone and is incomplete. Here the sample spans roughly 45,000 clones, just over 90% being singletons. The sample consisted of PBMCs. These receptors were taken from a man aged 25-45 years with colorectal cancer. Both conserved end residues are part of each CDR3. Fields, in order: clone size, V gene, J gene, D gene, CDR3 DNA, CDR3 protein. The D gene is left open where the match is weak. Rows give clone size only sometimes, using once, few, many, or a class for an expanded clone.

clone size: .
V gene: TRBV20-1
J gene: TRBJ1-2
D gene: TRBD1
CDR3 DNA: TGCAGTGCTAGTCGACAGGGAAACTATGGCTACACCTTC
CDR3 protein: CSASRQGNYGYTF

clone size: .
V gene: TRBV19
J gene: TRBJ1-2
D gene: .
CDR3 DNA: TGTGCCAGTAGTATTAGTACACACCCTTATGGCTACACCTTC
CDR3 protein: CASSISTHPYGYTF

clone size: .
V gene: TRBV6-2/TRBV6-3
J gene: TRBJ2-3
D gene: TRBD1
CDR3 DNA: TGTGCCAGCAGCCAACCTAAGACATGGACAGGGACAAGCACAGATACGCAGTATTTT
CDR3 protein: CASSQPKTWTGTSTDTQYF

clone size: few
V gene: TRBV6-6
J gene: TRBJ2-7
D gene: .
CDR3 DNA: TGTGCCAGCACCCTGGACCGGTCAGCGGGCTCCTACGAGCAGTACTTC
CDR3 protein: CASTLDRSAGSYEQYF

clone size: .
V gene: TRBV9
J gene: TRBJ1-1
D gene: .
CDR3 DNA: TGTGCCAGCAGCCCAAGGTGGGGCACTGAAGCTTTCTTT
CDR3 protein: CASSPRWGTEAFF

clone size: .
V gene: TRBV7-2
J gene: TRBJ2-1
D gene: .
CDR3 DNA: TGTGCCAGCAGCTTAGAATCGCAGGAGCAGTTCTTC
CDR3 protein: CASSLESQEQFF

clone size: .
V gene: TRBV4-2
J gene: TRBJ2-3
D gene: TRBD2
CDR3 DNA: TGTGCCAGCAGCCCCCCCCTAGCGGGGGTTGATACGCAGTATTTT
CDR3 protein: CASSPPLAGVDTQYF

clone size: .
V gene: TRBV11-2
J gene: TRBJ2-1
D gene: .
CDR3 DNA: TGTGCCAGCAGCTTCCGTACTTTTGAGCAGTTCTTC
CDR3 protein: CASSFRTFEQFF

clone size: once
V gene: TRBV24-1
J gene: TRBJ2-2
D gene: .
CDR3 DNA: TGTGCCACCAGTGGACAGGCTCGAAGGGAGCTGTTTTTT
CDR3 protein: CATSGQARRELFF

clone size: once
V gene: TRBV5-4
J gene: TRBJ2-2
D gene: TRBD2
CDR3 DNA: TGTGCCAGCGGCAAGGCGGAAAAAGCGGGGGCCGGGGAGCTGTTTTTT
CDR3 protein: CASGKAEKAGAGELFF

clone size: .
V gene: TRBV13
J gene: TRBJ2-1
D gene: TRBD1
CDR3 DNA: TGTGCCAGCAGCCCAAGGACAGGGTCCTTCTACAATGAGCAGTTCTTC
CDR3 protein: CASSPRTGSFYNEQFF

clone size: .
V gene: TRBV6-5
J gene: TRBJ2-1
D gene: TRBD1
CDR3 DNA: TGTGCCAGCAGTTACTCAAGAGAGGGGGCGTATGAGCAGTTCTTC
CDR3 protein: CASSYSREGAYEQFF

clone size: .
V gene: TRBV2
J gene: TRBJ2-3
D gene: .
CDR3 DNA: TGTGCCATATCGACAGAGAACACAGATACGCAGTATTTT
CDR3 protein: CAISTENTDTQYF

clone size: once
V gene: TRBV12-3/TRBV12-4
J gene: TRBJ2-4
D gene: TRBD2
CDR3 DNA: TGTGCCAGCAGTTCAGGGAGGGAAGGCATTCAGTACTTC
CDR3 protein: CASSSGREGIQYF

clone size: .
V gene: TRBV4-2
J gene: TRBJ1-2
D gene: .
CDR3 DNA: TGTGCCAGCAGCCAAGGGGCAGGGAAGGACTATGGCTACACCTTC
CDR3 protein: CASSQGAGKDYGYTF

clone size: once
V gene: TRBV7-8
J gene: TRBJ1-2
D gene: .
CDR3 DNA: TGTGCCAGCAGCTTAGTGGGGGGCCGGGACTATGGCTACACCTTC
CDR3 protein: CASSLVGGRDYGYTF

clone size: .
V gene: TRBV20-1
J gene: TRBJ2-2
D gene: .
CDR3 DNA: TGCAGTGCTAGTCCCTGGAACACCGGGGAGCTGTTTTTT
CDR3 protein: CSASPWNTGELFF

clone size: .
V gene: TRBV7-9
J gene: TRBJ1-4
D gene: TRBD1
CDR3 DNA: TGTGCCAGCAGCTGGACAGGGGACGAAAAACTGTTTTTT
CDR3 protein: CASSWTGDEKLFF

clone size: few
V gene: TRBV7-6
J gene: TRBJ1-1
D gene: .
CDR3 DNA: TGTGCCAGCAGCTTAGCGGGCAGCATGAACACTGAAGCTTTCTTT
CDR3 protein: CASSLAGSMNTEAFF

clone size: .
V gene: TRBV15
J gene: TRBJ1-5
D gene: .
CDR3 DNA: TGTGCCACCAGGAAGGCGTTAAATCAGCCCCAGCATTTT
CDR3 protein: CATRKALNQPQHF

clone size: once
V gene: TRBV15
J gene: TRBJ2-5
D gene: TRBD2
CDR3 DNA: TGTGCCACCAGCAGAGATATCGGGGGGGAAGAGACCCAGTACTTC
CDR3 protein: CATSRDIGGEETQYF

clone size: .
V gene: TRBV7-2
J gene: TRBJ2-5
D gene: .
CDR3 DNA: TGTGCCAGCAGCCCTCGTGTGGGTGTCCAAGAGACCCAGTACTTC
CDR3 protein: CASSPRVGVQETQYF

clone size: .
V gene: TRBV11-2
J gene: TRBJ2-7
D gene: .
CDR3 DNA: TGTGCCAGCAGCTTACTTACCGTATCCACCTACGAGCAGTACTTC
CDR3 protein: CASSLLTVSTYEQYF

clone size: .
V gene: TRBV12-1
J gene: TRBJ1-2
D gene: .
CDR3 DNA: TGTGCCAGCAGCTCCGGGGAGCCTAGCGGCTACACCTTC
CDR3 protein: CASSSGEPSGYTF

clone size: .
V gene: TRBV13
J gene: TRBJ1-2
D gene: .
CDR3 DNA: TGTGCCAGCAGGTCCATAGGGGGGGCCTCTGGCTACACCTTC
CDR3 protein: CASRSIGGASGYTF

clone size: .
V gene: TRBV6-2/TRBV6-3
J gene: TRBJ1-2
D gene: .
CDR3 DNA: TGTGCCAGCAGTTACGAGAGGACAGAACCTACTAATGGCTACACCTTC
CDR3 protein: CASSYERTEPTNGYTF

clone size: .
V gene: TRBV7-9
J gene: TRBJ2-3
D gene: TRBD2
CDR3 DNA: TGTGCCAGCAGTTCCCGACTAGCGGGGGAATATTTT
CDR3 protein: CASSSRLAGEYF

clone size: .
V gene: TRBV6-5
J gene: TRBJ1-3
D gene: .
CDR3 DNA: TGTGCCAGCAGATTGGGACTGCTCTCTGGAAACACCATATATTTT
CDR3 protein: CASRLGLLSGNTIYF

clone size: .
V gene: TRBV18
J gene: TRBJ1-3
D gene: .
CDR3 DNA: TGTGCCAGCTCACCAGGGACAATCTCTGGAAACACCATATATTTT
CDR3 protein: CASSPGTISGNTIYF

clone size: .
V gene: TRBV27
J gene: TRBJ1-6
D gene: .
CDR3 DNA: TGTGCCAGCAGTCCTCTCCCCCGGGCGGATTCACCCCTCCACTTT
CDR3 protein: CASSPLPRADSPLHF

clone size: .
V gene: TRBV20-1
J gene: TRBJ2-5
D gene: .
CDR3 DNA: TGCAGTGCTAGTCGGCCAGGGGACCCCCAAGAGACCCAGTACTTC
CDR3 protein: CSASRPGDPQETQYF

clone size: .
V gene: TRBV5-4
J gene: TRBJ1-3
D gene: .
CDR3 DNA: TGTGCCAGCAGCTTGAGGGGCTCTGGAAACACCATATATTTT
CDR3 protein: CASSLRGSGNTIYF

clone size: .
V gene: TRBV19
J gene: TRBJ2-3
D gene: .
CDR3 DNA: TGTGCCAGTAGTGCCCCTGACGGGACTGAACATTATAGCACAGATACGCAGTATTTT
CDR3 protein: CASSAPDGTEHYSTDTQYF

clone size: .
V gene: TRBV3-1/TRBV3-2
J gene: TRBJ2-3
D gene: .
CDR3 DNA: TGTGCCAGCAGTGTCGGTTGGGAGGTAGATACGCAGTATTTT
CDR3 protein: CASSVGWEVDTQYF

clone size: .
V gene: TRBV29-1
J gene: TRBJ2-7
D gene: .
CDR3 DNA: TGCAGCGTCGTTACTTCCGAGCAGTACTTC
CDR3 protein: CSVVTSEQYF

clone size: once
V gene: TRBV5-1
J gene: TRBJ1-1
D gene: .
CDR3 DNA: TGCGCCAGCAGCTTGGAGGCTGGGAGGCTGATGAACACTGAAGCTTTCTTT
CDR3 protein: CASSLEAGRLMNTEAFF

clone size: .
V gene: TRBV10-3
J gene: TRBJ1-3
D gene: .
CDR3 DNA: TGTGCCATCAGTGATTCCGACCGATTCGACAGCGGAAACACCATATATTTT
CDR3 protein: CAISDSDRFDSGNTIYF

clone size: .
V gene: TRBV19
J gene: TRBJ2-7
D gene: .
CDR3 DNA: TGTGCCAGTAGTATAACAGTATCCTACGAGCAGTACTTC
CDR3 protein: CASSITVSYEQYF

clone size: .
V gene: TRBV4-3
J gene: TRBJ2-7
D gene: TRBD1
CDR3 DNA: TGCGCCAGCAGCCCGAATGGGGACAGGGCTTACGAGCAGTACTTC
CDR3 protein: CASSPNGDRAYEQYF

clone size: .
V gene: TRBV29-1
J gene: TRBJ1-1
D gene: TRBD1
CDR3 DNA: TGCAGCGTCTGGGACAGGAGCCTCATGAACACTGAAGCTTTCTTT
CDR3 protein: CSVWDRSLMNTEAFF

clone size: .
V gene: TRBV10-3
J gene: TRBJ2-3
D gene: .
CDR3 DNA: TGTGCCATCAGTGAGCAGGGGGGCGGCTGGGGATCAGATACGCAGTATTTT
CDR3 protein: CAISEQGGGWGSDTQYF